These 32 T cell receptor beta chains were all obtained from the same sample, sequenced in a study of T cell responses to AZD1222 COVID-19 vaccine. Only in-frame clones appear in the TCRdb table, and some are missing; sequencing was by immunoSEQ multiplex PCR. The sample shows roughly 100,000 clones, roughly 89% of them seen only once. Sequenced material: peripheral blood, taken on day 0 of AZD1222 vaccination. These receptor sequences come from an adult in good health.

The chain has TRBV30 and TRBJ2-7, with 9 bases lining up with TRBD2. Germline CDR1 and CDR2: GTSNPN and SVGIG (reference sequence). V lost 1 base and J lost 7; bases outside the gene matches: 5. CDR3 length: 13 residues. CDR3 nucleotide sequence: TGTGCCTGGAGTGCAAGCGGGAGGCGAGAGCAGTACTTC. It yields the protein CAWSASGRREQYF.

CDR3 sequence reads: CARGTGWSGEQYF. CDR3 coding DNA: TGTGCCAGAGGGACAGGGTGGTCGGGCGAGCAGTACTTC. This chain links TRBV28 with TRBJ2-7, with 9 bases aligning to TRBD1. This CDR3 is 13 amino acids long. Per the germline V gene, CDR1 is MDHEN and CDR2 is SYDVKM. The V gene end was trimmed by 9 bases and the J gene end by 6 bases; junction bases not matched to a gene: 9. The complete variable domain, with remaining parts taken from reference TRBV28 and TRBJ2-7, reads DVKVTQSSRYLVKRTGEKVFLECVQDMDHENMFWYRQDPGLGLRLIYFSYDVKMKEKGDIPEGYSVSREKKERFSLILESASTNQTSMYLCARGTGWSGEQYFGPGTRLTVT.

This chain connects TRBV6-1 to TRBJ2-7, with D possibly TRBD1 on 5 matching bases. Germline-derived CDR1 and CDR2 are MNHNS and SASEGT. V was clipped by 5 bases and J by 3 bases, with 14 bases between them. There are 14 residues in the CDR3. CDR3 sequence reads: CASSSNTGHYEQYF. DNA of the CDR3: TGTGCCAGCAGTTCAAATACAGGCCACTACGAGCAGTACTTC.

The chain links TRBV28 to TRBJ2-7; 8 bases line up with TRBD1. The CDR3 is 13 residues long. V lost 5 bases and J lost 11; bases outside the gene matches: 11. From germline, CDR1 is MDHEN and CDR2 SYDVKM. The CDR3 DNA reads as TGTGCCAGCAGTCTCCGGACAGGGTATAGAAAGTACTTC. Translated, it gives CASSLRTGYRKYF.

The genes are TRBV5-1 and TRBJ2-7, with a weak D call TRBD2 (5 bases). Germline CDR1 SGHRS, CDR2 YFSETQ. The CDR3 loop spans 14 amino acids. V was pared by 0 bases and J by 2 bases, with 9 bases between. The CDR3 loop is CASSLGTGTYEQYF. CDR3 DNA sequence: TGCGCCAGCAGCTTGGGCACCGGGACCTACGAGCAGTACTTC.

The V call is TRBV7-9, the J call TRBJ2-5; 12 bases align to TRBD2. Germline CDR1 is SEHNR and CDR2 is FQNEAQ (reference sequence). Losses at the gene ends were 1 base for V and 4 bases for J; bases not matched to a gene: 4. This CDR3 comprises 16 residues. The CDR3 DNA is TGTGCCAGCAGCTTAGGCCTAGCGGGAGGGCCAGAGACCCAGTACTTC. This gives the protein CASSLGLAGGPETQYF.

This chain joins TRBV6-5 and TRBJ2-7, with unresolved D. CDR3 length: 14 residues. In germline, CDR1 is MNHEY, CDR2 SVGAGI. The V end lost 2 bases, the J end lost 3 bases, and 11 bases lay between the germline ends. CDR3 DNA: TGTGCCAGCAGTTACGGGCAGGCACTCTACGAGCAGTACTTC. Translation: CASSYGQALYEQYF.

The V and J genes are TRBV6-5 and TRBJ1-5; D uncertain. The CDR3 is made up of 14 amino acids. V was pared by 2 bases and J by 6 bases, with 11 bases between. Germline CDR1 is MNHEY and CDR2 is SVGAGI. This CDR3 is CASSYGRGGQPQHF. Written as DNA, the CDR3 is TGTGCCAGCAGTTACGGGCGGGGTGGTCAGCCCCAGCATTTT.

The chain is built from TRBV5-6 and TRBJ2-2; the D is unclear. Trimming pared 0 bases from V and 5 bases from J, leaving 8 bases between. The CDR3 sequence is 14 residues long. Germline lookup yields CDR1 SGHDT and CDR2 YYEEEE. The CDR3 DNA sequence: TGTGCCAGCAGCTTGGGGTGGCGGACCGGGGAGCTGTTTTTT. This translates into CASSLGWRTGELFF.

The chain employs TRBV19 and TRBJ2-5, with 8 bases lining up with TRBD2. With V trimmed by 5 bases and J by 7 bases, 18 bases remained unmatched. Germline CDR1 reads LNHDA; CDR2 reads SQIVND (reference sequence). The CDR3 sequence is 17 residues long. CDR3 DNA sequence: TGTGCCAGTAGTCTCACCCCAGCGGGAGTGGCCCGCGTGACCCAGTACTTC. Protein product: CASSLTPAGVARVTQYF.

This chain uses TRBV28 with TRBJ1-6; a possible D gene is TRBD1 (5 bases). This CDR3 contains 19 residues. Per germline, CDR1 MDHEN and CDR2 SYDVKM. V was cut by 6 bases and J by 0 bases, with 21 bases left in between. CDR3: CASRSRGAGRASYNSPLHF. The CDR3 coding sequence is TGTGCCAGCAGGTCTAGAGGAGCAGGGCGGGCCTCCTATAATTCACCCCTCCACTTT.

V and J are TRBV11-2 and TRBJ1-4; the D gene is possibly TRBD1 (5 bases). Deletions cut 4 bases from V and 7 bases from J, with 16 bases between. The CDR3 length is 15 residues. Germline CDR1 and CDR2: SGHAT and FQNNGV. This CDR3 is CASSSGLPRAEKLFF. CDR3 DNA sequence: TGTGCCAGCAGCTCGGGACTGCCCAGGGCTGAAAAACTGTTTTTT.

This sequence joins TRBV27 and TRBJ2-7; 10 bases agree with TRBD2. CDR1 and CDR2 (germline): MNHEY, SMNVEV (reference sequence). V dropped 1 base and J dropped 1; count of bases not matched to a gene: 1. The length of the CDR3 is 15 residues. CDR3 region: CASSLWTSGSYEQYF. CDR3 DNA: TGTGCCAGCAGTTTATGGACTAGCGGTTCCTACGAGCAGTACTTC.

The rearrangement links TRBV7-2 to TRBJ1-5, with D unclear. The CDR3 covers 14 residues. CDR1 is SGHTA and CDR2 is FQGNSA in the germline V gene. V lost 1 base and J lost 1, with 5 bases in between. The CDR3 protein is CASSLVRSNQPQHF. CDR3 in DNA: TGTGCCAGCAGCTTAGTCAGGAGCAATCAGCCCCAGCATTTT.

This sequence joins TRBV27 and TRBJ2-5; 8 bases are shared with TRBD1. The CDR3 is 13 residues long. V lost 3 bases and J lost 5; bases outside the gene matches: 2. Germline lookup yields CDR1 MNHEY and CDR2 SMNVEV (reference sequence). Here the CDR3 DNA reads TGTGCCAGCAGTTTTCAGGGGGCTGAGACCCAGTACTTC. This sequence encodes CASSFQGAETQYF.

This chain links TRBV5-5 with TRBJ1-5; 7 bases are a match to TRBD1. The CDR3 totals 14 residues. The germline CDR1 and CDR2 sequences are SGHKS and YYEKEE (reference sequence). Trimming cost V 4 bases and J 7 bases; bases outside gene matches: 8. The CDR3 protein is CASSLLTGKQPQHF. In nucleotides, the CDR3 is TGTGCCAGCAGCCTATTGACAGGGAAACAGCCCCAGCATTTT.

The rearrangement links TRBV15 to TRBJ2-5; no firm D call. The CDR3 is 15 residues long. Germline-derived CDR1 and CDR2 are LNHNV and YYDKDF (reference sequence). Trimming took off 1 base at V and 5 bases at J, with 14 bases between the two ends. The CDR3 DNA sequence: TGTGCCACCAGCAGAGTGACCGCCTCAAGGGAGACCCAGTACTTC. As protein: CATSRVTASRETQYF.

This CDR3 is CASSLAGGGETQYF. Written as DNA, the CDR3 is TGTGCCAGCAGCTTAGCGGGAGGGGGAGAGACCCAGTACTTC. The chain employs TRBV7-3 and TRBJ2-5; 9 nucleotides align to TRBD2. V shed 2 bases, J shed 4 bases, and the junction held 2 bases outside the gene matches. This CDR3 region has 14 residues. In germline, CDR1 is SGHTA, CDR2 FQGTGA.

This clone came up once. The chain links TRBV7-9 to TRBJ2-7, with 11 bases fitting TRBD2. The CDR3 extends over 13 amino acids. V dropped 10 bases and J dropped 6; count of bases not matched to a gene: 8. Germline V gene sequence: CDR1 SEHNR, CDR2 FQNEAQ (reference sequence). In DNA form, the CDR3 reads TGTGCCATCTCAGCCCTAGCGGGAGGCGAGCAGTACTTC. Translated, it gives CAISALAGGEQYF.

CDR3 amino acids: CATSRDRPPDTQYF. The CDR3 DNA reads TGTGCCACCAGCAGAGATCGCCCCCCAGATACGCAGTATTTT. This chain connects TRBV15 to TRBJ2-3; D not resolved. The CDR3 sequence is 14 residues long. Germline V gene sequence: CDR1 LNHNV, CDR2 YYDKDF (reference sequence). The V end lost 0 bases, the J end lost 4 bases, and 8 bases lay between the germline ends.

V gene TRBV5-1 combines with J gene TRBJ2-7, with D perhaps TRBD1 (5 bases). The V end lost 7 bases, the J end lost 0 bases, and 14 bases lay between the germline ends. CDR3 length equals 14 residues. Germline V lookup: CDR1 SGHRS, CDR2 YFSETQ. The CDR3 coding sequence is TGCGCCAGCGGCCCAGGGCTTCACTCCTACGAGCAGTACTTC. Protein: CASGPGLHSYEQYF.

This chain links TRBV2 with TRBJ2-7; 16 nucleotides line up with TRBD2. V dropped 7 bases and J dropped 0; count of bases not matched to a gene: 12. Germline CDR1 and CDR2: SNHLY and FYNNEI. There are 19 residues in the CDR3. The CDR3 region is CASNPQGLAGGSTSYEQYF. DNA for the CDR3: TGTGCCAGCAACCCCCAGGGACTAGCGGGAGGGTCTACCTCCTACGAGCAGTACTTC.

The chain links TRBV13 to TRBJ1-5; no clear D gene. V was cut by 5 bases and J by 7 bases, with 9 bases left in between. This CDR3 spans 12 amino acids. Germline V gene data show CDR1 as PRHDT and CDR2 as FYEKMQ (reference sequence). The CDR3 here is CASSLGVQPQHF. CDR3 DNA sequence: TGTGCCAGCAGCCTCGGGGTCCAGCCCCAGCATTTT.

On this clone itself: At one boundary the junction diverges from the germline segment, which might be a read error. J is TRBJ2-7 and V is TRBV10-3; D gene uncertain. The CDR3 covers 11 residues. Germline V gene sequence: CDR1 ENHRY, CDR2 SYGVKD. The CDR3 sequence is CAISESSMWAW. As DNA, the CDR3 is TGTGCCATCAGTGAGTCGAGTATGTGGGCCTGG.

The gene calls are TRBV27 and TRBJ2-7, with D maybe TRBD1 (5 bases). Germline loops: CDR1 MNHEY, CDR2 SMNVEV (reference sequence). The CDR3 is 15 residues long. V dropped 5 bases and J dropped 1 base, with 15 bases sitting between them. The DNA for the CDR3 is TGTGCCAGCAGTCAACTTACAGGCCATTCCTACGAGCAGTACTTC. This codes for CASSQLTGHSYEQYF.

The CDR3 DNA reads TGTGCCAGCTCACCTAACCCCCGCCCGGATACGCAGTATTTT. Protein: CASSPNPRPDTQYF. The V and J genes are TRBV18 and TRBJ2-3; no firm D call. Deletions cut 3 bases from V and 6 bases from J, with 13 bases between. This CDR3 comprises 14 residues. From germline, CDR1 is KGHSH and CDR2 LQKENI.

This rearrangement joins TRBV20-1 to TRBJ2-7, with D possibly called TRBD1 or TRBD2 (6 bases each). Trimming stripped 0 bases from V and 9 bases from J, with 9 bases between. The V gene's germline CDR1 is DFQATT and CDR2 SNEGSKA (reference sequence). The CDR3 has 11 residues. CDR3 DNA: TGCAGTGCTAGAGATGGGGGGCCGCAGTACTTC. This sequence encodes CSARDGGPQYF.

The chain uses TRBV9 and TRBJ2-7; 10 bases are a match to TRBD2. Losses at the gene ends were 0 bases for V and 8 bases for J; bases not matched to a gene: 11. CDR1 and CDR2 from the germline V gene are SGDLS and YYNGEE. This CDR3 is built from 16 residues. The CDR3 nucleotides read TGTGCCAGCAGCGTAGCTAGCGGGAGTTTACTAGGGCAGCAGTACTTC. This codes for CASSVASGSLLGQQYF.

The rearrangement links TRBV5-1 to TRBJ1-1; a possible D gene is TRBD1 (5 bases). The CDR3 length is 16 residues. CDR1 and CDR2 from the germline V gene are SGHRS and YFSETQ. V was trimmed by 5 bases and J by 1 base, leaving 18 bases between them. CDR3 residues: CASRAAGLRGNTEAFF. The CDR3 DNA follows: TGCGCCAGCAGAGCCGCAGGGTTGAGGGGGAACACTGAAGCTTTCTTT.

V is TRBV7-2 and J is TRBJ2-2, with D perhaps assigned TRBD1 or TRBD2 (5 bases each). The CDR3 extends over 16 amino acids. V lost 8 bases to trimming and J lost 1 base, with 17 bases between them. Germline CDR1 reads SGHTA; CDR2 reads FQGNSA. Written as DNA, the CDR3 is TGTGCCAGCCCGGGGCAAACCGCGATGAACACCGGGGAGCTGTTTTTT. Translation: CASPGQTAMNTGELFF.

V gene TRBV9 combines with J gene TRBJ2-2; D gene ambiguous. Between the trimmed V and J ends, which lost 6 bases and 6 bases, there was a span of 12 bases. The length of the CDR3 is 13 residues. The V gene's germline CDR1 is SGDLS and CDR2 YYNGEE. The CDR3 reads CASTSRVAGELFF. CDR3 sequence (DNA): TGTGCCAGCACCTCCCGAGTCGCCGGGGAGCTGTTTTTT.

The J gene is TRBJ1-2, the V gene TRBV28; a possible D gene is TRBD1 (5 bases). Between the trimmed V and J ends, which lost 5 bases and 4 bases, there was a span of 11 bases. Germline CDR1 and CDR2: MDHEN and SYDVKM. The CDR3 contains 13 residues. This CDR3 reads CASSPAQAYGYTF. The CDR3 nucleotides are TGTGCCAGCAGTCCGGCACAGGCCTATGGCTACACCTTC.